This T cell receptor beta chain was observed in a study of T cell changes during pregnancy in multiple sclerosis (dated by TCRdb to about 2019). Study-wide context: Changes in the T cell repertoire over the course of pregnancy were examined in this study in women with multiple sclerosis.

A distance of 7 bases separates the germline ends of V and J, which lose 5 bases and 0 bases respectively. The CDR3 contains 13 residues, cysteine and phenylalanine counted. Only the CDR3 region is kept as DNA, spanning 39 bases read in frame from base 1. CDR1 and CDR2 are drawn from the germline V gene (reference sequence): SEHNR, FQNEAQ. Library construction relied on the immunoSEQ multiplex PCR assay. TCRdb provides this immuneACCESS table in a form limited to in-frame rearrangements. Some clones are lacking; in checked studies, under half of them reflect an unresolved V gene, and why the rest are absent is not known. For this sample the table gives 55,000 to 70,000 clones, of which just over 90% were detected only once. The top ten clonotypes cover about 1.4% of the sample. A word on this clone: Its cognate antigen has yet to be identified. The input lacks base qualities; no much larger clone sits a single base away.

Source: peripheral blood, taken in the second trimester of pregnancy. The chain was built from TRBV7-9 and TRBJ1-1, with the D gene uncertain. This receptor was taken from a female donor in good health, enrolled as a control in a pregnancy study. The CDR3 here reads CASSAQVNTEAFF. The DNA reads as follows: TGTGCCAGCAGCGCGCAGGTGAACACTGAAGCTTTCTTT.